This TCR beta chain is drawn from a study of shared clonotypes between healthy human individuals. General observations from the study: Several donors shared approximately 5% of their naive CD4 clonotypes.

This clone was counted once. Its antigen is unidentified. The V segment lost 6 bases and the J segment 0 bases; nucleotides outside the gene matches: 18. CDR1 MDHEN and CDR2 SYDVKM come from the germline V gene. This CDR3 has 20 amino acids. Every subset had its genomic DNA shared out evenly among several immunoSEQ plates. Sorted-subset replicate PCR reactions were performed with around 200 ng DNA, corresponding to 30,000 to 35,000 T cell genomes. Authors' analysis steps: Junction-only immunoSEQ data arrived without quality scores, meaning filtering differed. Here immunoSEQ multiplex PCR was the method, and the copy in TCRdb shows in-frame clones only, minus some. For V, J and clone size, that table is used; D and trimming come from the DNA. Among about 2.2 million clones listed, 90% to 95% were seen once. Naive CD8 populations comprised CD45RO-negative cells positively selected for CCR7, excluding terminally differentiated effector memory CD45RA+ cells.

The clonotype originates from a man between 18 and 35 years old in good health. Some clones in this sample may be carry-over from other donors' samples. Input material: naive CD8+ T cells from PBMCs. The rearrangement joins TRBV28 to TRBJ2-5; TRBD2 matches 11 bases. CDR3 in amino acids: CASRTRIVPWTSGYQETQYF. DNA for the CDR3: TGTGCCAGCAGAACGCGGATTGTCCCTTGGACTAGCGGGTACCAAGAGACCCAGTACTTC.